The present entry profiles one T cell receptor (beta chain) with its context. The data were taken from a study of blood T cell repertoires in COVID-19. Turning to the study itself: T cells, B-cell-depleted T cells, or PBMCs provided the cDNA or gDNA that served as material.

Germline V gene sequence: CDR1 SGDLS, CDR2 YYNGEE. J was trimmed by 7 bases and V by 4 bases; bases with no gene match: 5. The CDR3 sequence is 14 residues long. As handled by the study authors: The assay estimated nucleated cells by amplifying reference gene primers. Here immunoSEQ multiplex PCR was the method, and the copy in TCRdb shows in-frame clones only, minus some. Clone size and V and J calls were adopted from that table, with D and trimming inferred from the DNA. The sample lists some 100,000 clones, 80% occurring once. This chain links TRBV9 with TRBJ1-6, with 7 nucleotides matching TRBD1. The specimen was peripheral blood. This TCR derives from a man aged 70-80 years with active or convalescent COVID-19. The CDR3 DNA reads as TGTGCCAGCAGCCTTCGACAGGGAAATTCACCCCTCCACTTT. Translated: CASSLRQGNSPLHF.